Included here is one T cell receptor beta chain sequence, with context. Here immunoSEQ multiplex PCR was the method, and the copy in TCRdb shows in-frame clones only, minus some. The sample has some 640,000 clones, around 87% seen once. This sample was included in a study of shared T cell receptors in the human thymus. Germline-derived CDR1 and CDR2 are MNHNY and SVGAGI (reference sequence). V dropped 6 bases and J dropped 6 bases, with 14 bases sitting between them. The CDR3 is made up of 14 amino acids. The data also belong to a second study, concerning human thymus T cells. That work states: Immunologically healthy infants in Finland undergoing congenital heart defect surgery were the donors. The study used thymus tissue resected during corrective heart surgery.

Material: thymocytes. V gene TRBV6-6 combines with J gene TRBJ1-4; D possibly corresponds to TRBD1 (5 bases). This clonotype originated in a boy under three years old with a congenital heart defect. The CDR3 protein is CASRKTGQDEKLFF. CDR3 coding DNA: TGTGCCAGCAGGAAAACAGGACAAGATGAAAAACTGTTTTTT.